This TCR beta chain appears in the sequencing data of a study of blood T cell repertoires in COVID-19. The method was immunoSEQ multiplex PCR; TCRdb's version includes in-frame clones alone and lacks a portion of them. The data hold some 74,000 clones, with 60% to 80% observed a single time. The source material was peripheral blood. The receptor's source is a man between 65 and 79 years old with active or convalescent COVID-19.

CDR3: CASSLGDRVSPLHF. The CDR3 region has the DNA TGTGCCAGCAGTTTAGGGGACAGGGTATCACCCCTCCACTTT. V and J are TRBV28 and TRBJ1-6; 9 nucleotides line up with TRBD1. Germline V gives CDR1 MDHEN, CDR2 SYDVKM. The CDR3 is 14 residues long. The ends lost 2 bases at V and 10 bases at J; junction bases unmatched: 3.